The clone carrying this T cell receptor beta chain was recorded only once. This specimen belongs to a study of blood T cells in healthy people across ages. A sample-barcoded 5' primer and a J-beta primer mix were used in a second PCR of roughly 7 to 12 cycles. Individual samples furnished no less than 2.5 million CDR3-containing paired-end reads apiece. TCRdb reanalysed the 5' RACE reads using MiXCR and keeps one entry per CDR3 protein. This repertoire shows 800,000 to 1,300,000 distinct CDR3 sequences, about 23% found once; its top ten account for 0.75%. CDR3 size: 14 residues. The germline V gene has CDR1 MNHEY and CDR2 SMNVEV (reference sequence). Trimming cost V 5 bases and J 5 bases, with 15 bases left between them. The data also belong to a second study, concerning T cells of mothers and their children. From that paper: Second-PCR primer M1S introduced sample barcodes and 2-4 random nucleotides. For each mother, over 10 million TCR beta CDR3 reads were obtained, and for each child, about 3 million. When mothers and children were related, their normalized repertoire overlap, which was always slightly higher, did not differ significantly from that of unrelated pairs.

Material for sequencing was blood. The chain combines TRBV27 with TRBJ1-2; D ambiguous. This receptor was taken from a girl aged 2-10 years in good health. The CDR3 spells CASSRAGLYYGYTF. DNA for the CDR3: TGTGCCAGCAGTCGGGCTGGCTTGTATTATGGCTACACCTTC.